The rows below give T cell receptor beta chains drawn from one sample of a study of blood T cell repertoires in COVID-19. The method was immunoSEQ multiplex PCR; TCRdb's version includes in-frame clones alone and lacks a portion of them. The table lists roughly 360,000 clones, about 90% of them singletons, with 1.3% in the top ten. Material: PBMCs or T cells enriched from blood (not recorded which). The receptors stem from a man aged 25-45 years who had recovered from COVID-19. Each CDR3 is given with its conserved first and last residue. Each record gives: clone size, D gene, J gene, V gene, CDR3 DNA, CDR3 protein. The D gene is left open where the match is weak. A row's size may be missing; if present it is once, few, many or a size class.

abundance: .
d_gene: TRBD1
j_gene: TRBJ1-5
v_gene: TRBV4-2
CDR3nt: TGTGCCAGCAGCCAACTAGCAGGGGGCAGTCAGCCCCAGCATTTT
CDR3aa: CASSQLAGGSQPQHF

abundance: once
d_gene: .
j_gene: TRBJ1-5
v_gene: TRBV18
CDR3nt: TGTGCCAGCTCCCGCTCGGGGGGTGACAATCAGCCCCAGCATTTT
CDR3aa: CASSRSGGDNQPQHF

abundance: .
d_gene: TRBD1
j_gene: TRBJ1-3
v_gene: TRBV6-1
CDR3nt: TGTGCCAGCAGTGGGGACAGATTAAGCTCTGGAAACACCATATATTTT
CDR3aa: CASSGDRLSSGNTIYF

abundance: .
d_gene: .
j_gene: TRBJ1-4
v_gene: TRBV3-1/TRBV3-2
CDR3nt: TGTGCCAGCAGCCAACGCGCGGGAGATGAAAAACTGTTTTTT
CDR3aa: CASSQRAGDEKLFF

abundance: once
d_gene: .
j_gene: TRBJ2-1
v_gene: TRBV5-4
CDR3nt: TGTGCCACCCGACCCAGGGTCTACAATGAGCAGTTCTTC
CDR3aa: CATRPRVYNEQFF

abundance: .
d_gene: .
j_gene: TRBJ1-2
v_gene: TRBV11-2
CDR3nt: TGTGCCAGCAGCTTAGAGGCAGGGCACGGCTACACCTTC
CDR3aa: CASSLEAGHGYTF

abundance: once
d_gene: .
j_gene: TRBJ2-1
v_gene: TRBV19
CDR3nt: TGTGCCAGTAGTCCCCGCTCTTGGGCCAGGTACAATGAGCAGTTCTTC
CDR3aa: CASSPRSWARYNEQFF

abundance: .
d_gene: TRBD1
j_gene: TRBJ1-5
v_gene: TRBV4-1
CDR3nt: TGCGCCAGCAGCCAAGTCCCTGGACAGGGGACGCCCCAGCATTTT
CDR3aa: CASSQVPGQGTPQHF

abundance: .
d_gene: .
j_gene: TRBJ2-1
v_gene: TRBV3-1/TRBV3-2
CDR3nt: TGTGCCAGCAGCCAAGTAGGACTTCAGAGCTACAATGAGCAGTTCTTC
CDR3aa: CASSQVGLQSYNEQFF

abundance: .
d_gene: TRBD1
j_gene: TRBJ1-1
v_gene: TRBV15
CDR3nt: TGTGCCACCAGCAGGGGTCAGGGGGCTCATAGGGAAGCTTTCTTT
CDR3aa: CATSRGQGAHREAFF

abundance: .
d_gene: .
j_gene: TRBJ1-1
v_gene: TRBV19
CDR3nt: TGTGCCAGTAGTATGGAAACGCAGGGGATCCCTGAAGCTTTCTTT
CDR3aa: CASSMETQGIPEAFF

abundance: .
d_gene: .
j_gene: TRBJ2-1
v_gene: TRBV30
CDR3nt: TGTGCCTGCCCGTCCGATGGAGGGCCCAATGAGCAGTTCTTC
CDR3aa: CACPSDGGPNEQFF

abundance: .
d_gene: TRBD1
j_gene: TRBJ1-2
v_gene: TRBV2
CDR3nt: TGTGCCAGCAGAAATCAAAACAGGGGGCGCGAAGGCTACACCTTC
CDR3aa: CASRNQNRGREGYTF

abundance: .
d_gene: TRBD1
j_gene: TRBJ2-1
v_gene: TRBV7-6
CDR3nt: TGTGCCAGCAGACAATTACAGGGGCGTGGAGACTACAATGAGCAGTTCTTC
CDR3aa: CASRQLQGRGDYNEQFF

abundance: .
d_gene: TRBD1
j_gene: TRBJ1-2
v_gene: TRBV11-2
CDR3nt: TGTGCCAGCAGCTCAAGGGGACAGGGTAGCCTCTATGGCTACACCTTC
CDR3aa: CASSSRGQGSLYGYTF

abundance: .
d_gene: TRBD1
j_gene: TRBJ1-1
v_gene: TRBV5-1
CDR3nt: TGCGCCAGCAGCGGGACAGGGGGCGTTTACACTGAAGCTTTCTTT
CDR3aa: CASSGTGGVYTEAFF

abundance: .
d_gene: TRBD1
j_gene: TRBJ1-1
v_gene: TRBV7-2
CDR3nt: TGTGCCAGCAGCTTAGGCCGGACAGGGCGGACTGAAGCTTTCTTT
CDR3aa: CASSLGRTGRTEAFF

abundance: once
d_gene: TRBD1
j_gene: TRBJ2-2
v_gene: TRBV10-1
CDR3nt: TGCGCCAGCAGTGCAGGACAGGGGACTGCCGGGGAGCTGTTTTTT
CDR3aa: CASSAGQGTAGELFF

abundance: once
d_gene: .
j_gene: TRBJ2-2
v_gene: TRBV9
CDR3nt: TGTGCCAGCAGCGTAGCTACGGGGGGCGCCGGCACCGGGGAGCTGTTTTTT
CDR3aa: CASSVATGGAGTGELFF

abundance: .
d_gene: .
j_gene: TRBJ2-1
v_gene: TRBV4-2
CDR3nt: TGTGCCAGCAGCCAAGATCTTCGGGCGGGTGGGTCTAATGAGCAGTTCTTC
CDR3aa: CASSQDLRAGGSNEQFF

abundance: .
d_gene: .
j_gene: TRBJ2-3
v_gene: TRBV7-6
CDR3nt: TGTGCCAGCAGCTTACGATACGGTAGCACAGATACGCAGTATTTT
CDR3aa: CASSLRYGSTDTQYF

abundance: .
d_gene: TRBD1
j_gene: TRBJ1-5
v_gene: TRBV18
CDR3nt: TGTGCCAGCTCACCGGAGCCGGGACAGAATCAGCCCCAGCATTTT
CDR3aa: CASSPEPGQNQPQHF

abundance: .
d_gene: .
j_gene: TRBJ1-4
v_gene: TRBV10-3
CDR3nt: TGTGCCATCAGTGAGTCCGGTCCTCAAACTAATGAAAAACTGTTTTTT
CDR3aa: CAISESGPQTNEKLFF

abundance: .
d_gene: .
j_gene: TRBJ2-2
v_gene: TRBV10-3
CDR3nt: TGTGCCACGTTGGTCCCGGGGAACACCGGGGAGCTGTTTTTT
CDR3aa: CATLVPGNTGELFF

abundance: .
d_gene: .
j_gene: TRBJ1-1
v_gene: TRBV6-5
CDR3nt: TGTGCCAGCAGTACCCTGACAGGTCCGAACACTGAAGCTTTCTTT
CDR3aa: CASSTLTGPNTEAFF

abundance: once
d_gene: .
j_gene: TRBJ1-3
v_gene: TRBV2
CDR3nt: TGTGCCAGCACATCCCAGGGTGGAAACACCATATATTTT
CDR3aa: CASTSQGGNTIYF

abundance: .
d_gene: TRBD2
j_gene: TRBJ2-1
v_gene: TRBV5-4
CDR3nt: TGTGCCAGTAAAGTAGCGGGGGCCCCCTACAATGAGCAGTTCTTC
CDR3aa: CASKVAGAPYNEQFF

abundance: few
d_gene: .
j_gene: TRBJ1-4
v_gene: TRBV12-3/TRBV12-4
CDR3nt: TGTGCCAGCAGTTCCCAGGGGCCGGAACTGTTTTTT
CDR3aa: CASSSQGPELFF

abundance: once
d_gene: TRBD1
j_gene: TRBJ1-2
v_gene: TRBV5-1
CDR3nt: TGCGCCAGCAGCTTGGACAGGGGTGGCTATGGCTACACCTTC
CDR3aa: CASSLDRGGYGYTF

abundance: many
d_gene: .
j_gene: TRBJ1-2
v_gene: TRBV29-1
CDR3nt: TGCAGCGTTGCACATAACTATGGCTACACCTTC
CDR3aa: CSVAHNYGYTF

abundance: .
d_gene: .
j_gene: TRBJ1-5
v_gene: TRBV20-1
CDR3nt: TGCAGTGCTAGTAACAGGGTCAACCAGCCCCAGCATTTT
CDR3aa: CSASNRVNQPQHF

abundance: .
d_gene: TRBD2
j_gene: TRBJ2-1
v_gene: TRBV5-1
CDR3nt: TGCGCCAGCAGCTTGGCGGGGGGGAGCTCCTACAATGAGCAGTTCTTC
CDR3aa: CASSLAGGSSYNEQFF

abundance: .
d_gene: TRBD1
j_gene: TRBJ1-5
v_gene: TRBV6-2/TRBV6-3
CDR3nt: TGTGCCAGCAGTCGCACAGGGGGCAATCAGCCCCAGCATTTT
CDR3aa: CASSRTGGNQPQHF

abundance: .
d_gene: TRBD1
j_gene: TRBJ1-3
v_gene: TRBV7-2
CDR3nt: TGTGCCAGCAGCGGGACAGTTTCTGGAAACACCATATATTTT
CDR3aa: CASSGTVSGNTIYF

abundance: .
d_gene: .
j_gene: TRBJ1-2
v_gene: TRBV19
CDR3nt: TGTGCCAGTAAGGAGCAGGGGACCCATGGCTACACCTTC
CDR3aa: CASKEQGTHGYTF

abundance: .
d_gene: .
j_gene: TRBJ1-6
v_gene: TRBV21-1
CDR3nt: TGTGCCAGCAGGGAGAATAGCTCCTATAATTCACCCCTCCACTTT
CDR3aa: CASRENSSYNSPLHF

abundance: .
d_gene: .
j_gene: TRBJ2-7
v_gene: TRBV3-1/TRBV3-2
CDR3nt: TGTGCCAGCAGCCAAGATGGATACTACTACGAGCAGTACTTC
CDR3aa: CASSQDGYYYEQYF

abundance: .
d_gene: .
j_gene: TRBJ2-7
v_gene: TRBV5-1
CDR3nt: TGCGCCAGCAGCTTGGTCTCAGGTAGCTCCTACGAGCAGTACTTC
CDR3aa: CASSLVSGSSYEQYF

abundance: .
d_gene: .
j_gene: TRBJ2-7
v_gene: TRBV7-9
CDR3nt: TGTGCCAGCAGCCCGTACTATTATGAGGGCGAGCAGTACTTC
CDR3aa: CASSPYYYEGEQYF

abundance: once
d_gene: .
j_gene: TRBJ2-7
v_gene: TRBV3-1/TRBV3-2
CDR3nt: TGTGCCAGCAGCCAAGACAGAATGATATACGAGCAGTACTTC
CDR3aa: CASSQDRMIYEQYF

abundance: .
d_gene: .
j_gene: TRBJ2-3
v_gene: TRBV12-3/TRBV12-4
CDR3nt: TGTGCCAGCAGTTTAATCGGCACAGATACGCAGTATTTT
CDR3aa: CASSLIGTDTQYF

abundance: .
d_gene: TRBD1
j_gene: TRBJ2-1
v_gene: TRBV9
CDR3nt: TGTGCCAGCAGCCCCCGCGACAGGGGGGACAATGAGCAGTTCTTC
CDR3aa: CASSPRDRGDNEQFF

abundance: .
d_gene: .
j_gene: TRBJ2-2
v_gene: TRBV12-3/TRBV12-4
CDR3nt: TGTGCCAGCGCGCCCCCCGGGGAGCTGTTTTTT
CDR3aa: CASAPPGELFF

abundance: .
d_gene: .
j_gene: TRBJ2-7
v_gene: TRBV4-2
CDR3nt: TGTGCCAGCAGCCAAGAAAACACCAGGGGCTACGAGCAGTACTTC
CDR3aa: CASSQENTRGYEQYF

abundance: few
d_gene: .
j_gene: TRBJ2-2
v_gene: TRBV4-2
CDR3nt: TGTGCCAGCAGCCAAGAAGACAGTAACACCGGGGAGCTGTTTTTT
CDR3aa: CASSQEDSNTGELFF

abundance: .
d_gene: .
j_gene: TRBJ1-2
v_gene: TRBV5-6
CDR3nt: TGTGCCAGCAGCTTGACGGACTATGGCTACACCTTC
CDR3aa: CASSLTDYGYTF

abundance: .
d_gene: TRBD1
j_gene: TRBJ2-1
v_gene: TRBV2
CDR3nt: TGTGCCAGCACCCGGGACAGGGGCTACAATGAGCAGTTCTTC
CDR3aa: CASTRDRGYNEQFF

abundance: .
d_gene: .
j_gene: TRBJ1-1
v_gene: TRBV11-2
CDR3nt: TGTGCCAGCAGCTTAGATCCGAGTTTGAACACTGAAGCTTTCTTT
CDR3aa: CASSLDPSLNTEAFF

abundance: .
d_gene: .
j_gene: TRBJ1-5
v_gene: TRBV29-1
CDR3nt: TGCAGCGTTGTAAGGCGGATCAATCAGCCCCAGCATTTT
CDR3aa: CSVVRRINQPQHF

abundance: .
d_gene: TRBD2
j_gene: TRBJ2-5
v_gene: TRBV7-2
CDR3nt: TGTGCCAGCAGCTTAAAAGCGGGGTCCCACGGGGCCCAGTACTTC
CDR3aa: CASSLKAGSHGAQYF

abundance: .
d_gene: .
j_gene: TRBJ1-6
v_gene: TRBV5-4
CDR3nt: TGTGCCAGCTCGAGTCAGGGGACCTATAATTCACCCCTCCACTTT
CDR3aa: CASSSQGTYNSPLHF

abundance: .
d_gene: .
j_gene: TRBJ2-5
v_gene: TRBV19
CDR3nt: TGTGCCAGTAGTATAGCGCCGACGGGCGAGGGAAAGACCCAGTACTTC
CDR3aa: CASSIAPTGEGKTQYF

abundance: .
d_gene: TRBD1
j_gene: TRBJ1-1
v_gene: TRBV3-1/TRBV3-2
CDR3nt: TGTGCCAGCAGCCCAGGGGGAGGCTTGAACACTGAAGCTTTCTTT
CDR3aa: CASSPGGGLNTEAFF

abundance: .
d_gene: .
j_gene: TRBJ1-1
v_gene: TRBV7-9
CDR3nt: TGTGCCAGCAGCTTGGTACAGCCGAACACTGAAGCTTTCTTT
CDR3aa: CASSLVQPNTEAFF